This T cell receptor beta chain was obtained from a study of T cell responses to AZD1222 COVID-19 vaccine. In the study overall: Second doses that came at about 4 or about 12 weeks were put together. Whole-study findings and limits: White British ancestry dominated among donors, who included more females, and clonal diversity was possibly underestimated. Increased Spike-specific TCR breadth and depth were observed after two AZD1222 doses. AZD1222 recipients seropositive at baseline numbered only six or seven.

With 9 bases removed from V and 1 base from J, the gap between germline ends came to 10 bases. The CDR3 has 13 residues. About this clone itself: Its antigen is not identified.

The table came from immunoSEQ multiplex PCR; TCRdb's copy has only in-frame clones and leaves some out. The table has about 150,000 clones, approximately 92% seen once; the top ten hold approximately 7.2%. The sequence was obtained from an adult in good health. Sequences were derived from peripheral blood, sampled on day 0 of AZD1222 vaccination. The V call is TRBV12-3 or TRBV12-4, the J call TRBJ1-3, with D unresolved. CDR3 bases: TGTGCCAGTTCAGCTGGATCTGGAAACACCATATATTTT. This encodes CASSAGSGNTIYF.